Listed here are 15 T cell receptor beta chains from one sample, sequenced in a study of blood T cells in healthy people across ages. It was with a sample-barcoded 5' primer and a J-beta primer mix that a second PCR of roughly 7 to 12 cycles was run. TCRdb re-called the 5' RACE reads with MiXCR, one entry per CDR3 protein. The sample comprises under 800,000 distinct CDR3 sequences, about 21% of which are singletons, and roughly 3.7% rests with the top ten. Material: blood. These receptors came from a man aged 65 to 85 in good health.

V usage is TRBV11-1 and J usage is TRBJ2-2; D uncertain. V was shortened by 5 bases and J by 5 bases, with 9 bases between the two germline ends. The CDR3 length is 13 residues. In germline, CDR1 is SGHAT, CDR2 FQDESV (reference sequence). The CDR3 here is CASSLTLTGELFF. CDR3 sequence (DNA): TGTGCCAGCAGCCTTACCTTGACCGGGGAGCTGTTTTTT.

The chain has TRBV9 and TRBJ1-5, with D possibly TRBD1 on 5 matching bases. CDR1 and CDR2 (germline): SGDLS, YYNGEE. V lost 0 bases and J lost 6, with 13 bases in between. The CDR3 runs to 15 residues. CDR3 DNA: TGTGCCAGCAGCGTAGTAGGGGATACAATTCAGCCCCAGCATTTT. This codes for CASSVVGDTIQPQHF.

The chain recombines TRBV11-2 with TRBJ1-1, with 7 bases fitting TRBD1. The CDR3 runs 15 residues. CDR1 SGHAT and CDR2 FQNNGV come from the germline V gene. V lost 0 bases, J lost 2 bases, and 3 bases stayed unmatched. The CDR3 nucleotides are TGTGCCAGCAGCTTAGATCCAGGGGGAAACACTGAAGCTTTCTTT. This gives the protein CASSLDPGGNTEAFF.

This clonotype has just a few counts. This CDR3 reads CASSTGTGNYEQYF. CDR3 bases: TGTGCCAGCAGTACCGGGACAGGGAACTACGAGCAGTACTTC. V gene TRBV12-3 or TRBV12-4 combines with J gene TRBJ2-7; TRBD1 agrees at 9 bases. Losses at the gene ends were 5 bases for V and 3 bases for J; bases not matched to a gene: 5. This CDR3 is built from 14 residues.

The chain uses TRBV20-1 and TRBJ2-7; TRBD1 might be the D (5 bases). Trimming took off 2 bases at V and 2 bases at J, with 13 bases between the two ends. Germline CDR1 and CDR2: DFQATT and SNEGSKA (reference sequence). CDR3 length equals 14 residues. The CDR3 nucleotides are TGCAGTGCTAGAATTAAGGCAGGGCCCTACGAGCAGTACTTC. Protein: CSARIKAGPYEQYF.

Points on this clonotype: The CDR3 does not end in the conserved phenylalanine or tryptophan, so this is likely a read error. The rearrangement links TRBV5-1 to TRBJ2-3, with D possibly matching TRBD1 (5 bases). Deletions cut 2 bases from V and 2 bases from J, with 9 bases between. The CDR3 is 14 amino acids. Germline CDR1 reads SGHRS; CDR2 reads YFSETQ. The CDR3 nucleotides read TGCGCCAGCAGCTTAATGGGGCCCACAGATACGCAGTATTCT. Amino acid sequence: CASSLMGPTDTQYS.

This chain links TRBV5-1 with TRBJ2-2; 12 positions agree with TRBD1. The CDR3 is 15 amino acids. Germline V CDR1 and CDR2: SGHRS, YFSETQ. V was clipped by 4 bases and J by 7 bases; unmatched bases: 5. The CDR3 DNA follows: TGCGCCAGCAGCCGGGACAGGGGGCATAGCGGGGAGCTGTTTTTT. Protein: CASSRDRGHSGELFF. The full variable domain, completed using reference TRBV5-1 and TRBJ2-2, is KAGVTQTPRYLIKTRGQQVTLSCSPISGHRSVSWYQQTPGQGLQFLFEYFSETQRNKGNFPGRFSGRQFSNSRSEMNVSTLELGDSALYLCASSRDRGHSGELFFGEGSRLTVL.

This clonotype was recorded a few times. One end of the junction does not line up with germline, which may come from a read error. The rearrangement links TRBV11-2 to TRBJ2-5, with D maybe TRBD2 (6 bases). The CDR3 contains 14 residues. Germline V CDR1 and CDR2: SGHAT, FQNNGV. The CDR3 DNA is TGCGCCAGCAGCTTAGGGACTCGTCAAGAGACCCAGTACTTC. Its translation is CASSLGTRQETQYF.

This clonotype was seen more than once but under ten times. The junction departs from germline at one end; a sequencing error may be responsible. V and J are TRBV3-1 and TRBJ1-2, with D tentatively TRBD1 (5 bases). The CDR3 is 14 amino acids. Germline V gene sequence: CDR1 LGHDT, CDR2 YNNKEL (reference sequence). Written as DNA, the CDR3 is TGTGCCACCAGCCAAAATTCACAGGCGGCGGGCTACACCTTC. As protein: CATSQNSQAAGYTF.

This clonotype was detected only a few times. The V and J genes are TRBV9 and TRBJ2-5; D call uncertain. Germline V gives CDR1 SGDLS, CDR2 YYNGEE. The ends were cut back, 2 bases at V and 1 base at J, with 15 bases in the middle. The length of the CDR3 is 16 residues. The CDR3 sequence is CASSVSPLYPQETQYF. CDR3 nucleotide sequence: TGTGCCAGCAGCGTGTCACCGCTCTACCCCCAAGAGACCCAGTACTTC.

This clonotype turned up a few times. This chain uses TRBV6-1 with TRBJ2-1; 7 nucleotides line up with TRBD2. V lost 4 bases to trimming and J lost 0 bases; unmatched junction nucleotides: 12. This CDR3 contains 18 residues. Germline V gene lookup returns CDR1 MNHNS and CDR2 SASEGT. Written as DNA, the CDR3 is TGTGCCAGCAGTGTAAGGGCTAGCGGAATCATCTCCTACAATGAGCAGTTCTTC. Translating gives CASSVRASGIISYNEQFF.

The chain joins TRBV28 to TRBJ2-4, with TRBD2 matching 14 bases. This CDR3 is built from 18 residues. The germline V gene has CDR1 MDHEN and CDR2 SYDVKM. J was trimmed by 0 bases and V by 6 bases; bases with no gene match: 7. In nucleotides, the CDR3 is TGTGCCAGCAGCCCCGGGACTAGCGGGGGACGAGCCAAAAACATTCAGTACTTC. Translated: CASSPGTSGGRAKNIQYF.

This clonotype was seen a few times. One end of the junction is discordant with germline, which a read error may explain. This rearrangement joins TRBV7-3 to TRBJ2-1, with D maybe TRBD2 (6 bases). In germline, CDR1 is SGHTA, CDR2 FQGTGA. CDR3 length equals 16 residues. The CDR3: CASSPIPGLAYDEQFF. The CDR3 DNA follows: TGTGCCAGCAGTCCCATCCCGGGACTCGCCTACGATGAGCAGTTCTTC. Full variable domain (remainder filled in from reference TRBV7-3 and TRBJ2-1): GAGVSQTPSNKVTEKGKYVELRCDPISGHTALYWYRQSLGQGPEFLIYFQGTGAADDSGLPNDRFFAVRPEGSVSTLKIQRTERGDSAVYLCASSPIPGLAYDEQFFGPGTRLTVL.

This clonotype showed up many times. V usage is TRBV12-3 or TRBV12-4 and J usage is TRBJ2-3, with 12 bases fitting TRBD2. The CDR3 has 15 residues. Trimming at V came to 5 bases and at J to 2 bases, leaving 2 bases not matched to a gene. The CDR3 here is CASSGLAGITDTQYF. For the CDR3, the DNA is TGTGCCAGCAGTGGACTAGCGGGGATCACAGATACGCAGTATTTT.

The chain carries TRBV27 and TRBJ2-1, with D hard to call. Trimming took 2 bases from V and 6 from J, leaving 8 bases between them. CDR1 is MNHEY, CDR2 SMNVEV, per germline (reference sequence). The CDR3 length is 13 residues. The CDR3 sequence is CASSLGLGNEQFF. CDR3 DNA sequence: TGTGCCAGCAGTTTAGGGTTGGGCAATGAGCAGTTCTTC.